One sample yielded the 13 T cell receptor beta chains listed below, sequenced in a study of cytomegalovirus exposure and HLA in healthy donors. Primers for the PCR totalled 60 Vbeta and 13 Jbeta. The assay was immunoSEQ multiplex PCR, and TCRdb's table has in-frame clones only and misses some. The table shows 120,000 or so clones, with less than 85% occurring only once. The specimen sequenced was PBMCs. Receptor source: a woman between 40 and 50 years old in good health and CMV-seronegative.

Concerning this clone itself: At one of its ends the junction is not consistent with the germline gene, which may arise from a read error. The chain combines TRBV5-1 with TRBJ2-2; 9 nucleotides match TRBD1. Germline CDR1 and CDR2: SGHRS and YFSETQ. The CDR3 has 16 amino acids. CDR3 sequence: CVSSFPRQGDTGELFF. The CDR3 DNA reads as TGCGTCAGCAGCTTTCCCCGACAGGGGGACACCGGGGAGCTGTTTTTT.

The CDR3: CASSAGTSESYEQYF. CDR3 sequence (DNA): TGTGCCAGCAGCGCGGGGACTAGCGAATCCTACGAGCAGTACTTC. The gene calls are TRBV5-4 and TRBJ2-7, with TRBD2 matching 10 bases. Germline V gene sequence: CDR1 SGHNT, CDR2 YYREEE (reference sequence). Losses at the gene ends were 4 bases for V and 1 base for J; bases not matched to a gene: 5. The CDR3 covers 15 residues.

The chain is built from TRBV5-1 and TRBJ2-3; the match to TRBD2 covers 8 bases. V lost 8 bases to trimming and J lost 2 bases; unmatched junction nucleotides: 10. The CDR3 runs to 15 residues. Looked up from germline, CDR1 is SGHRS and CDR2 is YFSETQ. The CDR3 nucleotides are TGCGCCAGTACGGACAGCGGGGGACTCACAGATACGCAGTATTTT. Protein: CASTDSGGLTDTQYF.

The gene calls are TRBV6-1 and TRBJ2-5, with 8 bases identical to TRBD2. V shed 1 base and J 5 bases; nucleotides not matched to a gene: 6. Germline V gives CDR1 MNHNS, CDR2 SASEGT. The CDR3 is 15 amino acids. CDR3 sequence: CASSEGSSGAETQYF. The CDR3 DNA reads TGTGCCAGCAGTGAAGGTAGTAGCGGGGCCGAGACCCAGTACTTC.

Note on this clone: Compared with germline, one end of the junction differs, possibly owing to a read error. The genes are TRBV6-6 and TRBJ2-1, with 7 bases fitting TRBD2. Germline V gene data show CDR1 as MNHNY and CDR2 as SVGAGI (reference sequence). The CDR3 is made up of 15 amino acids. The CDR3 region is CASSYGAGDGDEQLF. DNA for the CDR3: TGTGCCAGCAGTTACGGGGCGGGAGACGGCGATGAGCAGCTCTTC.

This chain joins TRBV7-6 and TRBJ2-1, with a tentative D call TRBD2 (6 bases). Germline V gene data show CDR1 as SGHVS and CDR2 as FNYEAQ. The CDR3 runs to 13 residues. V lost 5 bases and J 5 bases, leaving 10 bases between the germline ends. The CDR3 loop reads CASSQGLDNEQFF. The CDR3 bases are TGTGCCAGCAGCCAGGGACTGGACAATGAGCAGTTCTTC.

The chain recombines TRBV7-6 with TRBJ2-3, with D possibly TRBD2 on 6 matching bases. Germline V CDR1 and CDR2: SGHVS, FNYEAQ. The CDR3 has 18 amino acids. V dropped 4 bases and J dropped 2 bases, with 22 bases sitting between them. This CDR3 reads CASSSKLGGGAFTDTQYF. CDR3 coding DNA: TGTGCCAGCAGCTCCAAGCTAGGCGGCGGGGCCTTCACAGATACGCAGTATTTT.

This sequence joins TRBV21-1 and TRBJ2-5; the table's D call, TRBD1, has no DNA check behind it. TRBV21-1 is classified as a pseudogene. The length of the CDR3 is 15 residues. Here the CDR3 DNA reads TGTGCCAGCAGCAAAGGAGGGACAGGGAGGGAGACCCAGTACTTC. This sequence encodes CASSKGGTGRETQYF.

The chain recombines TRBV19 with TRBJ2-2, with 10 bases fitting TRBD2. The CDR3 is 16 residues long. Losses at the gene ends were 3 bases for V and 6 bases for J; bases not matched to a gene: 7. Germline V gene lookup returns CDR1 LNHDA and CDR2 SQIVND (reference sequence). The CDR3 loop reads CASSIATSGLSGELFF. CDR3 coding DNA: TGTGCCAGTAGTATCGCGACTAGCGGGCTCTCCGGGGAGCTGTTTTTT.

This clone appeared a few times. This chain joins TRBV7-2 and TRBJ1-2; D is perhaps TRBD1 (6 bases). This CDR3 comprises 13 residues. Looked up from germline, CDR1 is SGHTA and CDR2 is FQGNSA. V was pared by 3 bases and J by 6 bases, with 11 bases between. CDR3 region: CASSFDRPHGYTF. CDR3 nucleotides: TGTGCCAGCAGCTTTGACAGGCCACATGGCTACACCTTC.

The chain uses TRBV4-3 and TRBJ2-1; the D gene is possibly TRBD1 (5 bases). Trimming removed 3 bases from V and 9 bases from J, with 12 bases in between. CDR1 LGHNA and CDR2 YSLEER come from the germline V gene. The CDR3 consists of 13 residues. Here the CDR3 reads CASSQGLPGEQFF. The DNA for the CDR3 is TGCGCCAGCAGCCAGGGGCTCCCCGGTGAGCAGTTCTTC.

This chain connects TRBV5-5 to TRBJ2-5; 11 nucleotides match TRBD1. The germline V gene encodes CDR1 SGHKS and CDR2 YYEKEE (reference sequence). The CDR3 is 15 amino acids. J was trimmed by 5 bases and V by 3 bases; bases with no gene match: 6. CDR3 residues: CASSYPGTGGETQYF. In DNA form, the CDR3 reads TGTGCCAGCAGCTACCCCGGGACAGGGGGTGAGACCCAGTACTTC.

The table lists this clone with a count of one. V is TRBV11-2 and J is TRBJ2-7; 9 nucleotides line up with TRBD1. Looked up from germline, CDR1 is SGHAT and CDR2 is FQNNGV. J lost 6 bases, V lost 1 base, and 4 bases had no gene match. The CDR3 contains 14 residues. DNA of the CDR3: TGTGCCAGCAGCTTAGGGGACAGGGCCGCCGAGCAGTACTTC. Encoded protein: CASSLGDRAAEQYF. The full variable domain, its missing parts supplied by reference TRBV11-2 and TRBJ2-7, is EAGVAQSPRYKIIEKRQSVAFWCNPISGHATLYWYQQILGQGPKLLIQFQNNGVVDDSQLPKDRFSAERLKGVDSTLKIQPAKLEDSAVYLCASSLGDRAAEQYFGPGTRLTVT.